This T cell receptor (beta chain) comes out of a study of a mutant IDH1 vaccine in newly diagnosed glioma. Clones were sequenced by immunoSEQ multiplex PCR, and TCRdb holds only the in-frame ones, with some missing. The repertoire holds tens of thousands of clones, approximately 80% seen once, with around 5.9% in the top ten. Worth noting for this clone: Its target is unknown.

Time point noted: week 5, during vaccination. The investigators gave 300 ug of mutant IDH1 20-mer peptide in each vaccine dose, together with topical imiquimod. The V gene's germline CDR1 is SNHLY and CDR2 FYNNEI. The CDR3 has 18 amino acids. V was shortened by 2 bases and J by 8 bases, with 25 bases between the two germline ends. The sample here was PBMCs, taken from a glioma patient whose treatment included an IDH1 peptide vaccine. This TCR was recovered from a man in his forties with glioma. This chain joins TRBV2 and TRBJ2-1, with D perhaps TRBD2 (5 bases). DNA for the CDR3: TGTGCCAGCAGTGAAAACGGGTTAGTTGGGGAGAGTTGGGATGAGCAGTTCTTC. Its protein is CASSENGLVGESWDEQFF.